The sequence of this T cell receptor (beta chain) was determined in a study of CD8+CD57+ T cells in acquired aplastic anemia. Genomic DNA was employed as the template in profiling TCR beta VDJ and CDR3. From the reads, TCRdb called clonotypes with MiXCR, one entry per CDR3 protein. The table shows about 160,000 distinct CDR3 sequences, with more than 40% occurring only once. Germline loops: CDR1 LNHNV, CDR2 YYDKDF (reference sequence). CDR3 length equals 14 residues. Between the trimmed V and J ends, which lost 0 bases and 3 bases, there was a span of 9 bases. Sequenced patients had shown CD8+CD57+ cell expansion by flow cytometry.

The TCR sequence derives from a human donor with aplastic anemia. The V gene is TRBV15, the J gene TRBJ2-7; D uncertain. The sample taken for sequencing was sorted CD4+, CD8+, or CD8+CD57+ T cells (not recorded which) from PBMCs. The CDR3 here is CATSREVRGYEQYF. The CDR3 nucleotides are TGTGCCACCAGCAGAGAGGTCCGCGGCTACGAGCAGTACTTC.